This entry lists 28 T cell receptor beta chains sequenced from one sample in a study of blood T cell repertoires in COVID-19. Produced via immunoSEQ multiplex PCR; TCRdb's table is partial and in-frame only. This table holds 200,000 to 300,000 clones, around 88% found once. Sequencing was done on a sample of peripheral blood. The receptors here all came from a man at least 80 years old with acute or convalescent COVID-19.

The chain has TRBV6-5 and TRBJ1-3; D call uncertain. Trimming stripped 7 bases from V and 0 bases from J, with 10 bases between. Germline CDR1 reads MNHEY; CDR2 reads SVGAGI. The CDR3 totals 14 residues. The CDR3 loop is CASTRFLSGNTIYF. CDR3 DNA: TGTGCCAGCACGAGGTTCCTCTCTGGAAACACCATATATTTT.

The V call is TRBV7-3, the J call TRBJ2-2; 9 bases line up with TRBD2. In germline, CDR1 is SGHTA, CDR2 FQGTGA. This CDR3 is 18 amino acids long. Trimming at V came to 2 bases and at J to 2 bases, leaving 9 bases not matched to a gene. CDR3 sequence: CASSLRASGIGNTGELFF. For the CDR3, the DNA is TGTGCCAGCAGCTTACGGGCTAGCGGGATCGGTAACACCGGGGAGCTGTTTTTT.

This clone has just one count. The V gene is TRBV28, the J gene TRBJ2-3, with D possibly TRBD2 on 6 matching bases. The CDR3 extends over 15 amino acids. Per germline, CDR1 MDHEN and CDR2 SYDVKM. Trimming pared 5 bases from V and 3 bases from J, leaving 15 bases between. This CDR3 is CASSPMEGPTDTQYF. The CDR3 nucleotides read TGTGCCAGCAGTCCAATGGAGGGTCCTACAGATACGCAGTATTTT.

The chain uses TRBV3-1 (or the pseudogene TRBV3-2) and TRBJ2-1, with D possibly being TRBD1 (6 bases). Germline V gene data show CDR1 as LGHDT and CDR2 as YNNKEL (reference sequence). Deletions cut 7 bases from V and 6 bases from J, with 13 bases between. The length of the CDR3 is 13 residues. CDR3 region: CASTDPGVNEQFF. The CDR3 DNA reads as TGTGCCAGCACCGACCCAGGGGTCAATGAGCAGTTCTTC.

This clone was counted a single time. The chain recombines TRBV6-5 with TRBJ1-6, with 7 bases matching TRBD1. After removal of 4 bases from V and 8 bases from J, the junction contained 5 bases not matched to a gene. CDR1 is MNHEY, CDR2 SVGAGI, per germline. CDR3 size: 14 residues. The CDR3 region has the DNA TGTGCCAGCAGTTTCCGGGACAGCCATTCACCCCTCCACTTT. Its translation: CASSFRDSHSPLHF.

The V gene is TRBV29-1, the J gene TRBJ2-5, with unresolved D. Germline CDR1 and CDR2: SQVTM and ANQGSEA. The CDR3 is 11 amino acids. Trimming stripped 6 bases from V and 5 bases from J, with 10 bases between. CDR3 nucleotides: TGCAGCGTCTACTCGAGGGAGACCCAGTACTTC. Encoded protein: CSVYSRETQYF. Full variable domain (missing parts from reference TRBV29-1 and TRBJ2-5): SAVISQKPSRDICQRGTSLTIQCQVDSQVTMMFWYRQQPGQSLTLIATANQGSEATYESGFVIDKFPISRPNLTFSTLTVSNMSPEDSSIYLCSVYSRETQYFGPGTRLLVL.

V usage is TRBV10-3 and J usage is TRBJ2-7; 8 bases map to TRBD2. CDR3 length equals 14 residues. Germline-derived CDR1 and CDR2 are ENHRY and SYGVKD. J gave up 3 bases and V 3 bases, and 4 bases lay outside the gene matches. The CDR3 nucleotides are TGTGCCATCAGTGACAGGACTAGCAACTACGAGCAGTACTTC. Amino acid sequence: CAISDRTSNYEQYF.

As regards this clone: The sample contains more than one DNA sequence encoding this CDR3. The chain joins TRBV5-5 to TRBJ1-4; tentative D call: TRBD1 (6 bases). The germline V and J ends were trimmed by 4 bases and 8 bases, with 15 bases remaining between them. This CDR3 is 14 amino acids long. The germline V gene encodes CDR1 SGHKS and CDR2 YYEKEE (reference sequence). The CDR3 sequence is CASSPQGHTEKLFF. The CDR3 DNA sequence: TGTGCCAGCAGCCCGCAGGGACATACAGAAAAACTGTTTTTT.

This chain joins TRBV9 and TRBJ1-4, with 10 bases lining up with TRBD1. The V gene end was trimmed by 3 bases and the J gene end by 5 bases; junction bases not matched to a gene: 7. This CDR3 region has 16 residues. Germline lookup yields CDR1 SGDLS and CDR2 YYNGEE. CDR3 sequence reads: CASSALTGQGNEKLFF. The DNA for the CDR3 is TGTGCCAGCAGCGCGCTAACGGGACAGGGGAATGAAAAACTGTTTTTT. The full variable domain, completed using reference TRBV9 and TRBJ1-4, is DSGVTQTPKHLITATGQRVTLRCSPRSGDLSVYWYQQSLDQGLQFLIQYYNGEERAKGNILERFSAQQFPDLHSELNLSSLELGDSALYFCASSALTGQGNEKLFFGSGTQLSVL.

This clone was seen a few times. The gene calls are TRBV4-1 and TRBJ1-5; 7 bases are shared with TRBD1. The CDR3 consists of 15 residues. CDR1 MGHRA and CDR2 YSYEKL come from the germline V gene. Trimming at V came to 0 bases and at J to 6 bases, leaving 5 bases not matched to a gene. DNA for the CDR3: TGCGCCAGCAGCCAAGACGGGACAGAGGTTCAGCCCCAGCATTTT. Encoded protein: CASSQDGTEVQPQHF.

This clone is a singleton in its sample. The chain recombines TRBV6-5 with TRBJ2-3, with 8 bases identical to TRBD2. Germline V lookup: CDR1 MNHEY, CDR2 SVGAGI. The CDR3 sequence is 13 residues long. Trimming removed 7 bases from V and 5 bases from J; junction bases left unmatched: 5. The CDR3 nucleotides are TGTGCCAGCATGCGGGGGGTTAGAGATACGCAGTATTTT. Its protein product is CASMRGVRDTQYF.

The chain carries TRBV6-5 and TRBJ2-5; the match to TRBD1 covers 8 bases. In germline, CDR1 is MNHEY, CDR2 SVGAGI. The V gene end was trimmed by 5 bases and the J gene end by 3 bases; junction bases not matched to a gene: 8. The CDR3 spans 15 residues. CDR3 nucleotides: TGTGCCAGCAGTAAAAACAGGGGGTCGGAAGAGACCCAGTACTTC. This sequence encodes CASSKNRGSEETQYF.

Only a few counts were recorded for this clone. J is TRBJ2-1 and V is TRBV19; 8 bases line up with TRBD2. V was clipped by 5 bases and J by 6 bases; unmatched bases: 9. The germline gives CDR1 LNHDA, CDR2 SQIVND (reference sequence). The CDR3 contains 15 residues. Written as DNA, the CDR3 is TGTGCCAGTAGTTCCCTGGCGGGGGGTGGCAATGAGCAGTTCTTC. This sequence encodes CASSSLAGGGNEQFF. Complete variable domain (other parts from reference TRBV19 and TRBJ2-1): DGGITQSPKYLFRKEGQNVTLSCEQNLNHDAMYWYRQDPGQGLRLIYYSQIVNDFQKGDIAEGYSVSREKKESFPLTVTSAQKNPTAFYLCASSSLAGGGNEQFFGPGTRLTVL.

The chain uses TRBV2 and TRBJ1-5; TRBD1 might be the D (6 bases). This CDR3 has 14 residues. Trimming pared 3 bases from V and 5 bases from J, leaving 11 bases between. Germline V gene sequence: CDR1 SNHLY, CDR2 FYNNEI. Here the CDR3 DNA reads TGTGCCAGCAGTGACTCCCCAGGGGATCAGCCCCAGCATTTT. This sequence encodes CASSDSPGDQPQHF.

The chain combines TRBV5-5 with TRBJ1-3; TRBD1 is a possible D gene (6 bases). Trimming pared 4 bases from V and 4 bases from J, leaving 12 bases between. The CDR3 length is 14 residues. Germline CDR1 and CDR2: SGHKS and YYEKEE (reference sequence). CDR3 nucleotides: TGTGCCAGCAGCCCAGTGGACAGAGGAAACACCATATATTTT. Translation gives CASSPVDRGNTIYF.

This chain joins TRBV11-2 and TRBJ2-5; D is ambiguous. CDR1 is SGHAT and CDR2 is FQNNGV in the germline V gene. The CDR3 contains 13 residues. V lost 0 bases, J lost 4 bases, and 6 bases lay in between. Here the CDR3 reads CASSLDLAETQYF. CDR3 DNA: TGTGCCAGCAGCTTAGATCTGGCAGAGACCCAGTACTTC.

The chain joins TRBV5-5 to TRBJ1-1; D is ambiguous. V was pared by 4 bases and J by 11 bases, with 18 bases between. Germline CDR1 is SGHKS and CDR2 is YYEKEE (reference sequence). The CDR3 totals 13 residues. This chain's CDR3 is CASSLVDGVLAFF. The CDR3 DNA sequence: TGTGCCAGCAGCCTTGTTGACGGGGTTTTGGCTTTCTTT.

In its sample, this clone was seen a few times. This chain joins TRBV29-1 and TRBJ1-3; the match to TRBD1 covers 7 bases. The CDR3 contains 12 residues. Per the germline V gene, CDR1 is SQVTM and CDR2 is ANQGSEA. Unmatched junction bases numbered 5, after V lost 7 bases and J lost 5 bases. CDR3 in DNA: TGCAGCGGCGTGACAGGGCGAAACACCATATATTTT. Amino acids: CSGVTGRNTIYF.

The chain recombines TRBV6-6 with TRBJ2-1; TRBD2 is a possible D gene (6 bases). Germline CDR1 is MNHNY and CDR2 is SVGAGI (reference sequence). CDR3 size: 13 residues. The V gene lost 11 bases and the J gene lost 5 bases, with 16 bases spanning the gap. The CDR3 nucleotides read TGTGCCTGCACCTCGGGAGTGCACAATGAGCAGTTCTTC. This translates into CACTSGVHNEQFF.

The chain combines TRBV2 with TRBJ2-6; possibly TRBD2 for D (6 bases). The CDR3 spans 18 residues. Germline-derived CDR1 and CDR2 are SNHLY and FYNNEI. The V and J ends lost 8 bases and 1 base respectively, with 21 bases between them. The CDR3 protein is CASQIEGGALSGANVLTF. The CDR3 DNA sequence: TGTGCCAGCCAAATAGAGGGAGGAGCACTTTCTGGGGCCAACGTCCTGACTTTC.

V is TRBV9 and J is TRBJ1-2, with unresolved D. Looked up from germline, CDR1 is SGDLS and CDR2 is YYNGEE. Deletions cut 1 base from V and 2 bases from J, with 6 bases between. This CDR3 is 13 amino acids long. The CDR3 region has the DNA TGTGCCAGCAGCGTATCTCGGAACTATGGCTACACCTTC. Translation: CASSVSRNYGYTF.

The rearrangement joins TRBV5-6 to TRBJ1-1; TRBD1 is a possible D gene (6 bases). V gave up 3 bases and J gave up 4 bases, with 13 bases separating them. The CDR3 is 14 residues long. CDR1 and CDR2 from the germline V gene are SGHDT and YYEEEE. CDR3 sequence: CASSSLGQPTEAFF. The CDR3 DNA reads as TGTGCCAGCAGCTCTCTCGGACAGCCCACTGAAGCTTTCTTT. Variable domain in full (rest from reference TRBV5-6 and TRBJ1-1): DAGVTQSPTHLIKTRGQQVTLRCSPKSGHDTVSWYQQALGQGPQFIFQYYEEEERQRGNFPDRFSGHQFPNYSSELNVNALLLGDSALYLCASSSLGQPTEAFFGQGTRLTVV.

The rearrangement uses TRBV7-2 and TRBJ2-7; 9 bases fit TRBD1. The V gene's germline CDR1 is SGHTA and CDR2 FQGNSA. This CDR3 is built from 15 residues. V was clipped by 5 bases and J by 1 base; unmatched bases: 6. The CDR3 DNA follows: TGTGCCAGCAGCCCCGGGACAGGGTATTCCTACGAGCAGTACTTC. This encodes CASSPGTGYSYEQYF.

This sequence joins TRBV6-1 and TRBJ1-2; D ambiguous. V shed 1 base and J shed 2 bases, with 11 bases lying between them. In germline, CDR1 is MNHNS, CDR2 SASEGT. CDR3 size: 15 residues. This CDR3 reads CASSEGREQNYGYTF. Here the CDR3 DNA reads TGTGCCAGCAGTGAAGGCCGGGAACAAAACTATGGCTACACCTTC.

The CDR3 sequence is CAIGTGGSNEKLFF. For the CDR3, the DNA is TGTGCCATTGGGACAGGGGGCAGTAATGAAAAACTGTTTTTT. The rearrangement joins TRBV10-3 to TRBJ1-4; TRBD1 matches 12 bases. The CDR3 contains 14 residues. Germline-derived CDR1 and CDR2 are ENHRY and SYGVKD. V lost 9 bases to trimming and J lost 4 bases; unmatched junction nucleotides: 3.

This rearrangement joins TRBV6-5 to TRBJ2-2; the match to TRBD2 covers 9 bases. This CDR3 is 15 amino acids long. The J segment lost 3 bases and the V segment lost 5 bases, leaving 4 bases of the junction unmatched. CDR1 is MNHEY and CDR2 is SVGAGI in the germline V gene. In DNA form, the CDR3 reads TGTGCCAGCAGTAGACTAGCGGAGGACACCGGGGAGCTGTTTTTT. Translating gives CASSRLAEDTGELFF.

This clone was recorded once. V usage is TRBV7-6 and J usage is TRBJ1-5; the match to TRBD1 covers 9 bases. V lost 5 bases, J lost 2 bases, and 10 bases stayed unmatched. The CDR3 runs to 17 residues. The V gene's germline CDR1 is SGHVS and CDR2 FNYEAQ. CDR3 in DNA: TGTGCCAGCAGCCCCCAACCGGACAGGGGTCGCAATCAGCCCCAGCATTTT. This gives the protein CASSPQPDRGRNQPQHF.

The CDR3 nucleotides read TGTGCCAGCAGTTTATCAGTCACAACCGGTCGGGGGGGAAATGAAAAACTGTTTTTT. Translated, it gives CASSLSVTTGRGGNEKLFF. The rearrangement joins TRBV27 to TRBJ1-4; a weak D match, TRBD1 (5 bases). V lost 0 bases and J lost 5, with 22 bases in between. This CDR3 spans 19 amino acids. Per germline, CDR1 MNHEY and CDR2 SMNVEV (reference sequence).